The rows below give T cell receptor beta chains drawn from one sample of a study of blood T cell repertoires in COVID-19. Here immunoSEQ multiplex PCR was the method, and the copy in TCRdb shows in-frame clones only, minus some. The data contain some 340,000 clones, more than 75% of them singletons. Specimen: PBMCs or T cells enriched from blood (not recorded which). The receptors here all came from a woman aged 30 to 39 who had recovered from COVID-19. Each CDR3 is given with its conserved first and last residue. A D gene is named only where the DNA matches it firmly. Clone size is given for some rows only: seen once, a few or many times, or a class if the clone is expanded.

D	size	V	length	J	CDR3	DNA
TRBD2	-	TRBV4-1	16	TRBJ2-1	CASSQLAGGPRDEQFF	TGCGCCAGCAGCCAACTAGCGGGGGGCCCGCGGGATGAGCAGTTCTTC
-	-	TRBV13	15	TRBJ2-3	CASAREEAGSDTQYF	TGTGCCAGCGCCAGGGAGGAGGCGGGGTCAGATACGCAGTATTTT
TRBD1	-	TRBV5-4	15	TRBJ2-7	CASSPRTGNNDEQYF	TGTGCCAGCAGCCCGAGGACAGGCAATAACGACGAGCAGTACTTC
TRBD1	-	TRBV4-1	14	TRBJ1-2	CASSQDDRGFGYTF	TGCGCCAGCAGCCAAGACGACAGGGGGTTCGGCTACACCTTC
-	-	TRBV6-5	15	TRBJ2-1	CASSYSGSSYNEQFF	TGTGCCAGCAGTTACTCGGGGAGCTCCTACAATGAGCAGTTCTTC
-	-	TRBV5-1	14	TRBJ1-2	CASSLESQGYGYTF	TGCGCCAGCAGCTTGGAAAGTCAGGGGTATGGCTACACCTTC
-	few	TRBV11-2	14	TRBJ2-7	CASSPIRGGGEQYF	TGTGCCAGCAGCCCCATTAGGGGGGGAGGCGAGCAGTACTTC
-	-	TRBV5-4	15	TRBJ1-1	CASSSAGGIGTEAFF	TGTGCCAGCAGCTCCGCGGGGGGGATTGGGACTGAAGCTTTCTTT
-	-	TRBV5-4	12	TRBJ1-2	CASRQGPYGYTF	TGTGCCAGCAGACAGGGACCGTATGGCTACACCTTC
-	-	TRBV7-9	16	TRBJ1-3	CASRPDRFSSGNTIYF	TGTGCCAGCAGGCCCGACAGGTTCAGCTCTGGAAACACCATATATTTT
TRBD1	-	TRBV5-4	15	TRBJ1-4	CASSPTGQGGEKLFF	TGTGCCAGCAGCCCTACGGGACAGGGGGGTGAAAAACTGTTTTTT
TRBD1	once	TRBV5-4	16	TRBJ2-4	CASSTSRDRNTNIQYF	TGTGCCAGCAGTACTTCCAGGGACAGGAATACAAACATTCAGTACTTC
TRBD1	-	TRBV5-8	14	TRBJ1-6	CASSLGTGNSPLHF	TGTGCCAGCAGCTTGGGGACAGGCAATTCACCCCTCCACTTT
-	-	TRBV4-1	17	TRBJ1-2	CASSQDQAPGFTGGYTF	TGCGCCAGCAGCCAAGATCAGGCGCCAGGGTTTACCGGTGGCTACACCTTC
-	once	TRBV28	14	TRBJ1-2	CASSFRRGGYGYTF	TGTGCCAGCAGTTTCAGAAGGGGAGGCTATGGCTACACCTTC
TRBD2	-	TRBV3-1/TRBV3-2	17	TRBJ2-1	CASSQVSGGSSYNEQFF	TGTGCCAGCAGCCAAGTTTCGGGGGGGAGCTCCTACAATGAGCAGTTCTTC
TRBD2	-	TRBV5-6	14	TRBJ2-7	CASKTSGGTYEQYF	TGTGCCAGCAAGACTAGCGGGGGGACCTACGAGCAGTACTTC
-	-	TRBV2	16	TRBJ1-2	CASRPRTHQFDYGYTF	TGTGCCAGCAGGCCCAGGACACATCAATTTGACTATGGCTACACCTTC
TRBD1	few	TRBV10-3	13	TRBJ1-2	CAISEDRGSGYTF	TGTGCCATCAGTGAGGACAGGGGTAGTGGCTACACCTTC
TRBD1	-	TRBV28	16	TRBJ1-3	CASSAPGDSSGNTIYF	TGTGCCAGCAGTGCTCCCGGGGACAGCTCTGGAAACACCATATATTTT
-	-	TRBV10-2	13	TRBJ1-1	CAGRGGLNTEAFF	TGCGCCGGAAGGGGTGGGTTGAACACTGAAGCTTTCTTT
-	-	TRBV2	19	TRBJ2-4	CASSEDEWGVLTGSNIQYF	TGTGCCAGCAGTGAAGATGAATGGGGGGTATTAACTGGGTCGAACATTCAGTACTTC
-	-	TRBV28	17	TRBJ2-7	CASTPAPTRDSRYEQYF	TGTGCCAGCACCCCTGCTCCCACGCGGGACAGTCGGTACGAGCAGTACTTC
-	-	TRBV5-1	13	TRBJ1-5	CASSFGGEGPQHF	TGCGCCAGCAGCTTTGGAGGGGAGGGTCCCCAGCATTTT
-	-	TRBV5-4	16	TRBJ2-5	CATGDPPGKYQETQYF	TGTGCCACCGGAGACCCCCCGGGGAAGTACCAAGAGACCCAGTACTTC
-	-	TRBV6-6	16	TRBJ1-1	CASSYGRRFSNTEAFF	TGTGCCAGCAGTTACGGTAGGCGGTTTTCGAACACTGAAGCTTTCTTT
-	-	TRBV5-1	16	TRBJ1-6	CASSLTAGRNNSPLHF	TGCGCCAGCAGCCTCACCGCGGGCAGAAATAATTCACCCCTCCACTTT
-	-	TRBV5-8	15	TRBJ2-5	CASSLGTGGEETQYF	TGTGCCAGCAGCTTGGGGACTGGAGGGGAAGAGACCCAGTACTTC
-	-	TRBV5-1	16	TRBJ1-5	CASSLGPAGQGQPQHF	TGCGCCAGCAGCTTGGGCCCTGCGGGGCAAGGGCAGCCCCAGCATTTT
TRBD1	-	TRBV7-8	17	TRBJ1-5	CASSSSGTGAVNQPQHF	TGTGCCAGCAGTTCTTCCGGGACAGGGGCCGTCAATCAGCCCCAGCATTTT
-	-	TRBV5-4	15	TRBJ1-2	CASSSGQKLNYGYTF	TGTGCCAGCAGCTCTGGACAGAAGCTTAACTATGGCTACACCTTC
-	-	TRBV7-2	13	TRBJ1-2	CASSYGSNYGYTF	TGTGCCAGCAGTTACGGGTCTAACTATGGCTACACCTTC
-	-	TRBV11-3	14	TRBJ2-3	CASSLDQSTDTQYF	TGTGCCAGCAGCTTAGATCAGAGCACAGATACGCAGTATTTT
-	-	TRBV3-1/TRBV3-2	14	TRBJ1-1	CASSQGQLNTEAFF	TGTGCCAGCAGCCAAGGACAGTTGAACACTGAAGCTTTCTTT
TRBD1	-	TRBV30	15	TRBJ1-1	CAWVRGQGRDTEAFF	TGTGCCTGGGTGAGGGGACAGGGAAGAGACACTGAAGCTTTCTTT